This T cell receptor (beta chain) is from a study of molecular identifiers for immune sequencing clone quantification. TCRdb processed the PCR reads anew with MiXCR; each CDR3 protein has one entry. In the table there are 300,000 to 400,000 distinct CDR3 sequences, roughly 24% of which are singletons. Germline CDR1 is SNHLY and CDR2 is FYNNEI. Unmatched junction bases numbered 13, after V lost 7 bases and J lost 8 bases. The CDR3 consists of 15 residues. This TCR came from a human donor in good health. Some libraries in this study had Jurkat cell RNA spiked in. The J gene is TRBJ1-1, the V gene TRBV2, with 10 bases that match TRBD1. Material: naive CD8+ T cells from blood, with Jurkat cell RNA spiked in. Described subset: FACS-sorted CD8+CD4-CCR7+CD45RA+ naive T cells. The CDR3 protein is CASNWPAGTGAEAFF. The CDR3 DNA sequence: TGTGCCAGCAATTGGCCTGCCGGGACAGGGGCCGAAGCTTTCTTT.